The clone carrying this T cell receptor (beta chain) was seen more than once but under ten times. Here immunoSEQ multiplex PCR was the method, and the copy in TCRdb shows in-frame clones only, minus some. The sample consists of tens of thousands of clones, more than 70% of them appearing once. The data originate from a study of T cells in localized non-small cell lung cancer. The TCR comes from a female donor of 60 years or more with stage I squamous cell lung carcinoma. The sequencing here drew on peripheral blood, taken before any cancer treatment.

Written as DNA, the CDR3 is TGTGCCAGCAGCCCCGGCGGGCGGGAGGGCAACAATGAGCAGTTCTTC. Translation: CASSPGGREGNNEQFF. The gene calls are TRBV5-4 and TRBJ2-1; 9 bases agree with TRBD2. The germline gives CDR1 SGHNT, CDR2 YYREEE (reference sequence). V was clipped by 4 bases and J by 5 bases; unmatched bases: 10. The CDR3 has 16 amino acids.